Following are 29 T cell receptor beta chains from one sample sequenced in a study of blood T cell repertoires in COVID-19. Data came from immunoSEQ multiplex PCR; TCRdb stores just in-frame clones and leaves some out. The sample records around 220,000 clones, roughly nine tenths being singletons. Input material: peripheral blood. The source is a woman aged 45 to 65 with COVID-19, enrolled during active disease.

This clone has just one count. The gene calls are TRBV13 and TRBJ2-1; no reliable D call. V dropped 4 bases and J dropped 0 bases, with 13 bases sitting between them. CDR3 length: 16 residues. CDR1 PRHDT and CDR2 FYEKMQ come from the germline V gene (reference sequence). CDR3: CASSYRQAPSYNEQFF. For the CDR3, the DNA is TGTGCCAGCAGCTACCGCCAGGCCCCCTCCTACAATGAGCAGTTCTTC.

The chain joins TRBV27 to TRBJ1-1, with 7 bases that match TRBD1. Germline assignment: CDR1 MNHEY and CDR2 SMNVEV (reference sequence). The CDR3 totals 15 residues. V trimming: 3 bases; J trimming: 8 bases; junction bases outside the gene matches: 12. The CDR3 is CASSFSRGRSSEAFF. The CDR3 DNA is TGTGCCAGCAGTTTCTCAAGGGGGCGGTCTTCCGAAGCTTTCTTT.

The chain employs TRBV28 and TRBJ2-5; tentatively, D is TRBD2 (7 bases). This CDR3 has 14 amino acids. V lost 8 bases to trimming and J lost 5 bases, with 18 bases between them. Germline V gene data show CDR1 as MDHEN and CDR2 as SYDVKM. CDR3 residues: CASLKGVGGETQYF. The CDR3 region has the DNA TGTGCCAGCCTCAAGGGGGTCGGGGGGGAGACCCAGTACTTC.

The chain recombines TRBV15 with TRBJ1-2, with D unclear. Deletions cut 3 bases from V and 4 bases from J, with 9 bases between. Germline V CDR1 and CDR2: LNHNV, YYDKDF (reference sequence). This CDR3 region has 13 residues. CDR3 sequence (DNA): TGTGCCACCAGCAGGAGGGAGTCCTATGGCTACACCTTC. This translates into CATSRRESYGYTF.

The rearrangement uses TRBV4-1 and TRBJ2-2, with 8 bases fitting TRBD1. CDR1 and CDR2 from the germline V gene are MGHRA and YSYEKL. The CDR3 spans 15 residues. Losses at the gene ends were 3 bases for V and 4 bases for J; bases not matched to a gene: 4. CDR3 amino acids: CASSQAQGVTGELFF. The DNA of the CDR3 is TGCGCCAGCAGCCAGGCACAGGGGGTCACCGGGGAGCTGTTTTTT.

This clone was recorded only once. The rearrangement links TRBV6-5 to TRBJ1-2; the D gene is possibly TRBD1 (5 bases). The V end lost 6 bases, the J end lost 6 bases, and 20 bases lay between the germline ends. The CDR3 length is 15 residues. Germline V gene sequence: CDR1 MNHEY, CDR2 SVGAGI. CDR3 nucleotides: TGTGCCAGCAGCCCAACCGGGGGAAGGGGAGATGGCTACACCTTC. Amino acids: CASSPTGGRGDGYTF.

The rearrangement joins TRBV19 to TRBJ1-3; D possibly corresponds to TRBD1 (5 bases). V was clipped by 2 bases and J by 4 bases, with 6 bases between them. The germline V gene has CDR1 LNHDA and CDR2 SQIVND (reference sequence). The CDR3 is 13 amino acids. CDR3 protein: CASSIYRGNTIYF. In DNA form, the CDR3 reads TGTGCCAGTAGTATATACAGGGGAAACACCATATATTTT.

The rearrangement joins TRBV12-5 to TRBJ2-7, with 8 bases matching TRBD2. Trimming took 7 bases from V and 3 from J; bases not matched to a gene: 11. There are 15 residues in the CDR3. Germline loops: CDR1 LGHNT, CDR2 FRNRAP. The CDR3 is CASAPPGLAGYEQYF. CDR3 in DNA: TGTGCTAGTGCCCCCCCAGGGCTAGCGGGCTACGAGCAGTACTTC.

The V and J genes are TRBV5-8 and TRBJ1-1; TRBD1 might be the D (6 bases). Trimming took 0 bases from V and 7 from J, leaving 10 bases between them. The CDR3 has 13 amino acids. CDR1 is SGHTS, CDR2 YDEGEE, per germline. The CDR3 DNA reads TGTGCCAGCAGCTTGGATACAGGGTTTGAAGCTTTCTTT. Amino acid sequence: CASSLDTGFEAFF.

The V and J genes are TRBV5-1 and TRBJ2-5, with 7 bases fitting TRBD1. Per germline, CDR1 SGHRS and CDR2 YFSETQ. V gave up 0 bases and J gave up 3 bases; unmatched junction bases: 8. The CDR3 spans 16 residues. In DNA form, the CDR3 reads TGCGCCAGCAGCTTGGCTCGGACAGGAGGTAAAGAGACCCAGTACTTC. Translating gives CASSLARTGGKETQYF.

The rearrangement uses TRBV4-2 and TRBJ2-1; TRBD2 matches 10 bases. CDR1 LGHNA and CDR2 YNFKEQ come from the germline V gene. With V trimmed by 0 bases and J by 7 bases, 12 bases remained unmatched. This CDR3 contains 18 residues. CDR3: CASSQDGNSGGPWNEQFF. CDR3 DNA sequence: TGTGCCAGCAGCCAAGATGGGAATAGCGGGGGGCCGTGGAATGAGCAGTTCTTC.

The chain joins TRBV5-1 to TRBJ2-1, with 10 bases fitting TRBD2. The CDR3 runs 15 residues. In germline, CDR1 is SGHRS, CDR2 YFSETQ. The J segment lost 4 bases and the V segment lost 4 bases, leaving 5 bases of the junction unmatched. DNA for the CDR3: TGCGCCAGCAGCCCGGGACTAGCGAATTACAATGAGCAGTTCTTC. This translates into CASSPGLANYNEQFF.

This clone was counted a single time. The chain recombines TRBV19 with TRBJ1-1; 7 bases are shared with TRBD1. The trim removed 3 bases at V and 4 bases at J, leaving 2 bases unmatched. Germline values: CDR1 LNHDA, CDR2 SQIVND (reference sequence). The CDR3 spans 13 residues. CDR3: CASSIAGGTEAFF. CDR3 bases: TGTGCCAGTAGTATCGCAGGGGGCACTGAAGCTTTCTTT.

This clone was picked up a small number of times. V and J are TRBV12-2 and TRBJ1-5; TRBD1 is the table's D call and was not checked against the DNA. TRBV12-2 is described as a pseudogene. The CDR3 has 15 residues. CDR3 amino acids: CASRSRTLRKQPQHF. The CDR3 coding sequence is TGTGCAAGTCGCTCTCGTACCCTCAGGAAGCAGCCCCAGCATTTT.

V is TRBV5-1 and J is TRBJ1-1; 8 bases are shared with TRBD1. Germline CDR1 SGHRS, CDR2 YFSETQ. V shed 4 bases, J shed 1 base, and the junction held 6 bases outside the gene matches. The CDR3 runs 15 residues. CDR3: CASSPGGLQNTEAFF. Written as DNA, the CDR3 is TGCGCCAGCAGCCCAGGGGGCTTGCAGAACACTGAAGCTTTCTTT.

This rearrangement joins TRBV28 to TRBJ2-2; 12 nucleotides agree with TRBD2. Germline CDR1 reads MDHEN; CDR2 reads SYDVKM. Losses at the gene ends were 5 bases for V and 0 bases for J; bases not matched to a gene: 7. This CDR3 has 18 residues. This chain's CDR3 is CASSPLTSGGPNTGELFF. The CDR3 coding sequence is TGTGCCAGCAGTCCCCTCACTAGCGGGGGGCCGAACACCGGGGAGCTGTTTTTT.

CDR3: CASKVKPQRTYEQYF. For the CDR3, the DNA is TGTGCCAGCAAAGTAAAGCCTCAGCGGACCTACGAGCAGTACTTC. V is TRBV3-1 (or the pseudogene TRBV3-2) and J is TRBJ2-7, with D possibly TRBD2 on 5 matching bases. The germline V gene encodes CDR1 LGHDT and CDR2 YNNKEL (reference sequence). This CDR3 has 15 amino acids. The ends were cut back, 7 bases at V and 2 bases at J, with 18 bases in the middle.

On this clone: The sample contains more than one DNA sequence encoding this CDR3. The gene calls are TRBV27 and TRBJ1-5; no firm D call. Looked up from germline, CDR1 is MNHEY and CDR2 is SMNVEV (reference sequence). Trimming removed 2 bases at V and 4 bases at J, with 9 bases between. This CDR3 contains 14 residues. CDR3 amino acids: CASSLGGVNQPQHF. CDR3 nucleotide sequence: TGTGCCAGCAGTTTAGGAGGCGTAAATCAGCCCCAGCATTTT.

The chain uses TRBV25-1 and TRBJ1-2; the D is unclear. Trimming removed 11 bases from V and 4 bases from J, with 14 bases in between. CDR3 size: 12 residues. The germline gives CDR1 MGHDK, CDR2 SYGVNS. Here the CDR3 reads CARSCGVYGYTF. In DNA form, the CDR3 reads TGTGCCCGGTCGTGCGGGGTCTATGGCTACACCTTC.

This clone was counted between two and nine times. The genes are TRBV6-1 and TRBJ1-5, with D perhaps TRBD1 (5 bases). V was cut by 1 base and J by 0 bases, with 16 bases left in between. The CDR3 spans 18 residues. Germline V gene lookup returns CDR1 MNHNS and CDR2 SASEGT. The chain's CDR3 is CASSEDLRRGNSNQPQHF. The CDR3 nucleotides read TGTGCCAGCAGTGAAGATCTTAGGCGGGGGAATAGCAATCAGCCCCAGCATTTT.

The J gene is TRBJ1-2, the V gene TRBV5-6; maybe TRBD1 (6 bases). Germline CDR1 SGHDT, CDR2 YYEEEE. The CDR3 runs 18 residues. Trimming took 6 bases from V and 3 from J, leaving 27 bases between them. CDR3 sequence reads: CASKLSRGKNRMDYGYTF. CDR3 bases: TGTGCCAGCAAATTGAGTAGGGGGAAAAATCGTATGGACTATGGCTACACCTTC.

The chain's CDR3 is CASSLVGGGRETQYF. DNA for the CDR3: TGTGCCAGCAGCTTAGTCGGGGGGGGACGAGAGACCCAGTACTTC. The chain combines TRBV7-2 with TRBJ2-5; 8 bases are a match to TRBD2. Germline CDR1 SGHTA, CDR2 FQGNSA. Germline trimming cut 1 base from V and 4 bases from J; bases unmatched to any gene: 5. CDR3 size: 15 residues.

This chain uses TRBV6-5 with TRBJ1-5; TRBD1 matches at 7 bases. CDR3 length: 13 amino acids. The germline V gene has CDR1 MNHEY and CDR2 SVGAGI. Losses at the gene ends were 6 bases for V and 4 bases for J; bases not matched to a gene: 3. This CDR3 reads CASRGQQNQPQHF. In DNA form, the CDR3 reads TGTGCCAGCAGGGGACAGCAGAATCAGCCCCAGCATTTT.

The chain uses TRBV2 and TRBJ2-1; TRBD2 matches 10 bases. V shed 6 bases, J shed 1 base, and the junction held 6 bases outside the gene matches. CDR3 length equals 16 residues. Germline CDR1 reads SNHLY; CDR2 reads FYNNEI. CDR3 residues: CASRIPSGGSYNEQFF. In nucleotides, the CDR3 is TGTGCCAGCAGAATTCCTAGCGGGGGATCCTACAATGAGCAGTTCTTC.

The CDR3 DNA follows: TGTGCCAGCAGCCGGACAGCGGAAAACACTGAAGCTTTCTTT. Its protein is CASSRTAENTEAFF. The rearrangement joins TRBV11-3 to TRBJ1-1, with D perhaps matching TRBD1 (6 bases). The CDR3 is made up of 14 amino acids. The V end was cut by 5 bases, the J end by 2 bases, with 12 bases between. Looked up from germline, CDR1 is SGHNT and CDR2 is YENEEA. The whole variable domain, filled in from reference TRBV11-3 and TRBJ1-1, reads EAGVVQSPRYKIIEKKQPVAFWCNPISGHNTLYWYLQNLGQGPELLIRYENEEAVDDSQLPKDRFSAERLKGVDSTLKIQPAELGDSAVYLCASSRTAENTEAFFGQGTRLTVV.

V is TRBV6-1 and J is TRBJ2-3; 7 bases are a match to TRBD1. The CDR3 length is 16 residues. Germline V gene data show CDR1 as MNHNS and CDR2 as SASEGT. J was trimmed by 5 bases and V by 4 bases; bases with no gene match: 12. The CDR3 loop reads CASSVAAGGKIDTQYF. CDR3 DNA sequence: TGTGCCAGCAGTGTGGCGGCAGGGGGTAAAATAGATACGCAGTATTTT.

In this sample, this clone turned up a few times. The chain links TRBV14 to TRBJ1-6; TRBD1 is a possible D gene (6 bases). V gave up 4 bases and J gave up 7 bases, with 14 bases separating them. The CDR3 runs to 15 residues. The germline CDR1 and CDR2 sequences are SGHDN and FVKESK. The CDR3 sequence is CASSPFSTGNSPLHF. The CDR3 DNA follows: TGTGCCAGCAGCCCCTTTAGCACAGGGAATTCACCCCTCCACTTT.

This clone was detected only once. The V gene is TRBV19, the J gene TRBJ2-3, with 12 bases identical to TRBD2. The CDR3 is 17 residues long. Germline V gene data show CDR1 as LNHDA and CDR2 as SQIVND (reference sequence). Trimming at V came to 10 bases and at J to 1 base, leaving 12 bases not matched to a gene. CDR3 sequence: CATRGLAGGRGTDTQYF. Here the CDR3 DNA reads TGTGCCACTCGGGGGCTAGCGGGGGGGCGCGGCACAGATACGCAGTATTTT.

This chain uses TRBV6-2 or TRBV6-3 with TRBJ2-3; TRBD2 agrees at 9 bases. The V gene end was trimmed by 3 bases and the J gene end by 4 bases; junction bases not matched to a gene: 5. The CDR3 covers 15 residues. From germline, CDR1 is MNHEY and CDR2 SVGEGT. The CDR3 DNA follows: TGTGCCAGCAGTTATCATAGCGGGGGTTCAGATACGCAGTATTTT. It translates to CASSYHSGGSDTQYF.